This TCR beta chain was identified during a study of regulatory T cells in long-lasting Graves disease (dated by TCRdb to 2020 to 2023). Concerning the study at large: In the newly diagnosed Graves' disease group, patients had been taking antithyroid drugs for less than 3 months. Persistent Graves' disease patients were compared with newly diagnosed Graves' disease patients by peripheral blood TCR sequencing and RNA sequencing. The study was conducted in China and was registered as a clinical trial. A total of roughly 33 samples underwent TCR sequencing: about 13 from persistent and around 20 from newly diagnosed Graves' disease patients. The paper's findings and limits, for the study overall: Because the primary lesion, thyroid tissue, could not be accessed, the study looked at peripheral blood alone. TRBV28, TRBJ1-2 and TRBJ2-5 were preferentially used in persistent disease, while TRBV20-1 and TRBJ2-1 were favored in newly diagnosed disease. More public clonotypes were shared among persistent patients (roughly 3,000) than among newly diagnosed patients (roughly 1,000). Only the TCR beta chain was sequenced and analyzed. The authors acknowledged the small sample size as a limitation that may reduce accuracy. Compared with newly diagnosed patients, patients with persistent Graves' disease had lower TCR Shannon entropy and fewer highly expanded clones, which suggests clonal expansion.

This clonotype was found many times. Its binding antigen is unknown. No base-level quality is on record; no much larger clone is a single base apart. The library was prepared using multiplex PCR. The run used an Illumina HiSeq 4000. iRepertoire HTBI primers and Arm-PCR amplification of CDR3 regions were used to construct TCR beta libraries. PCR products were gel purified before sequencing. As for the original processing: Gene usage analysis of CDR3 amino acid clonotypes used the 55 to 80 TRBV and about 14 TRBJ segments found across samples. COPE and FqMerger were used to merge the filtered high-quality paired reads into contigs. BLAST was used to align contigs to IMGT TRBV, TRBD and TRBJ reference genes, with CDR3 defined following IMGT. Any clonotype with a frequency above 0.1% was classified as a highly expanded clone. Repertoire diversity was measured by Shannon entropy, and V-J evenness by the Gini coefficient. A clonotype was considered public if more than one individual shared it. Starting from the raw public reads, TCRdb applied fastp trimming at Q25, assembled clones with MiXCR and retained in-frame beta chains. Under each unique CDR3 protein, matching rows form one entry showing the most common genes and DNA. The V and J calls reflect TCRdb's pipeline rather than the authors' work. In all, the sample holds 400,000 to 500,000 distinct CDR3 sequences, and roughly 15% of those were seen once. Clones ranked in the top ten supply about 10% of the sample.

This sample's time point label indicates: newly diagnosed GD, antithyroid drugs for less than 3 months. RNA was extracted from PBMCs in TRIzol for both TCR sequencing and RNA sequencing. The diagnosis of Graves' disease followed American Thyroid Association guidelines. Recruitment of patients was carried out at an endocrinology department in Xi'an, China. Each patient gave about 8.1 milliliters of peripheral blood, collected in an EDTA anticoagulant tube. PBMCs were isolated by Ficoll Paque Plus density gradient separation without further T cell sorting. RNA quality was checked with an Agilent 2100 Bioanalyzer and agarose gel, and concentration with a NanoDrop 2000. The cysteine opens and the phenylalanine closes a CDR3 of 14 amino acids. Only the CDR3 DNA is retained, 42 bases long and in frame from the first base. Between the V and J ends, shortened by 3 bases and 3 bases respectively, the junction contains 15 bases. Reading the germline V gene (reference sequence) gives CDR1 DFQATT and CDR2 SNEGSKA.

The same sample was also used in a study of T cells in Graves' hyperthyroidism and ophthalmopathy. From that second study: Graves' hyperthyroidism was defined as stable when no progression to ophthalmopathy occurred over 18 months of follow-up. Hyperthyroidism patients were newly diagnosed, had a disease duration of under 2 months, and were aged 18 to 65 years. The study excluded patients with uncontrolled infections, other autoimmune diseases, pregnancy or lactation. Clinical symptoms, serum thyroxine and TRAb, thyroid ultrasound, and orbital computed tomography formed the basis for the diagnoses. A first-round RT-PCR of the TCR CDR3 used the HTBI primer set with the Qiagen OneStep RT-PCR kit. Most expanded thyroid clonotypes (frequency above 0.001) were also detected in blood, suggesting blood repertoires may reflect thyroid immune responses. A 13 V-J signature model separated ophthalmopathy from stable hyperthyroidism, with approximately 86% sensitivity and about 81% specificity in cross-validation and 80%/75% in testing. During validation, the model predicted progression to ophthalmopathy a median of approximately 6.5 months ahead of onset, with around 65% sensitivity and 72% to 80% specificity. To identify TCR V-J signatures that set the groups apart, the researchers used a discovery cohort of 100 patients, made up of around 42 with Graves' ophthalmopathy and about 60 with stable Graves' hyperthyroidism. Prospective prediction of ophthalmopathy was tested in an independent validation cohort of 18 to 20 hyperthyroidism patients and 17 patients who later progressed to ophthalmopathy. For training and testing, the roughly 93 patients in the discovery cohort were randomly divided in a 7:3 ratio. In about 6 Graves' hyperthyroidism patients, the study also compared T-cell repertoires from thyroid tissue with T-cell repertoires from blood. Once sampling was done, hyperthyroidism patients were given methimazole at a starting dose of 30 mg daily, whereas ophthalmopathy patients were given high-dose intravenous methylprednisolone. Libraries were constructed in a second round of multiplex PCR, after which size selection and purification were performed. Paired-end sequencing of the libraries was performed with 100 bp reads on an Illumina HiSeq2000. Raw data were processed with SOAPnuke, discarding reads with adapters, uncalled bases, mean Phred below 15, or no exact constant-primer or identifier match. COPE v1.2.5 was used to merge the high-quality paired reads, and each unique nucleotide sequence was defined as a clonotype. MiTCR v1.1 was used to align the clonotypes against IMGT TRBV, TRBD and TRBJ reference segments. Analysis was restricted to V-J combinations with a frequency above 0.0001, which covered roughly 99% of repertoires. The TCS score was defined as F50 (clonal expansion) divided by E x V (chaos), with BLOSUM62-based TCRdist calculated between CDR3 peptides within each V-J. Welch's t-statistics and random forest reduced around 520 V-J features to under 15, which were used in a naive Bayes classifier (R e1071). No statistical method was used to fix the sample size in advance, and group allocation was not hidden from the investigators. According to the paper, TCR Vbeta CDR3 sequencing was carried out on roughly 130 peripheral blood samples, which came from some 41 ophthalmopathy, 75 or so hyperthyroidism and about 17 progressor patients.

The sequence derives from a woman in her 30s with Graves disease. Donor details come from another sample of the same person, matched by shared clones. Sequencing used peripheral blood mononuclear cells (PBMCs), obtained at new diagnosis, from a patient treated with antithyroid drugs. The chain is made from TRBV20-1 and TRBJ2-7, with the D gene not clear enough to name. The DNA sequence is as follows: TGCAGTGCTAGTGGATATAGCAGTCTCTACGAGCAGTACTTC. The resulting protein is CSASGYSSLYEQYF.